This T cell receptor beta chain was recorded in a study of human T cells and chemical hapten exposure. This clonotype came up many times. The antigen is unknown. TCRdb fed the RACE reads into MiXCR, producing one record per CDR3 protein. The profile shows some 43,000 distinct CDR3 sequences, approximately 3.6% of them singletons. This CDR3 is 18 amino acids long. V lost 7 bases, J lost 0 bases, and 12 bases stayed unmatched. Time point here: patch test 1, 2 weeks after DPC sensitization. Described treatment: therapeutic diphenylcyclopropenone sensitization with weekly scalp DPC. Researchers extracted total RNA from unfractionated whole blood. Blood draws preceded each patch test application. The study's findings and limits: Expanded TCRs produced significantly more large CDR3 similarity clusters than controls did. TCRs at a frequency above 1 in 1000 stayed unchanged with DPC sensitization. Alopecia in the donors means their immune response may deviate from healthy people's.

This sequence originates from a man aged 50 to 59 with alopecia areata. Some clones in this sample may be carry-over from other donors' samples. The input for sequencing was whole blood, taken in connection with sensitization to the hapten diphenylcyclopropenone (DPC). V usage is TRBV12-3 or TRBV12-4 and J usage is TRBJ2-6; 7 nucleotides line up with TRBD2. CDR3 sequence (DNA): TGTGCCAGCACTACCCGACTTGCGGGAGTCTCTGGGGCCAACGTCCTGACTTTC. It is translated as CASTTRLAGVSGANVLTF.